This T cell receptor (beta chain) stems from a study of shared clonotypes between healthy human individuals. This CDR3 contains 19 residues. The V gene's germline CDR1 is MDHEN and CDR2 SYDVKM. The V and J ends lost 4 bases and 1 base, in that order; junction bases with no gene match: 15. Turning to this clone: As yet, its antigen is unknown.

General study results and limits: Enrolling few donors narrowed the genetic and exposure-history diversity that was represented.

Terminally differentiated effector memory CD45RA+ cells were excluded by CCR7 positive selection of CD45RO-negative cells. Every immunoSEQ plate was one replicate of a subset's evenly spread DNA. The method was immunoSEQ multiplex PCR; TCRdb's version includes in-frame clones alone and lacks a portion of them. This table holds about 870,000 clones, around 92% found once. This sequence was found in a man aged 25-45 years in good health. The chain uses TRBV28 and TRBJ2-1; TRBD2 agrees at 8 bases. The sequencing input was naive CD8+ T cells sorted from blood. The CDR3 coding sequence is TGTGCCAGCAGTTATATCGTTGAACGGGAGGGCCAATCCTACAATGAGCAGTTCTTC. This sequence encodes CASSYIVEREGQSYNEQFF.